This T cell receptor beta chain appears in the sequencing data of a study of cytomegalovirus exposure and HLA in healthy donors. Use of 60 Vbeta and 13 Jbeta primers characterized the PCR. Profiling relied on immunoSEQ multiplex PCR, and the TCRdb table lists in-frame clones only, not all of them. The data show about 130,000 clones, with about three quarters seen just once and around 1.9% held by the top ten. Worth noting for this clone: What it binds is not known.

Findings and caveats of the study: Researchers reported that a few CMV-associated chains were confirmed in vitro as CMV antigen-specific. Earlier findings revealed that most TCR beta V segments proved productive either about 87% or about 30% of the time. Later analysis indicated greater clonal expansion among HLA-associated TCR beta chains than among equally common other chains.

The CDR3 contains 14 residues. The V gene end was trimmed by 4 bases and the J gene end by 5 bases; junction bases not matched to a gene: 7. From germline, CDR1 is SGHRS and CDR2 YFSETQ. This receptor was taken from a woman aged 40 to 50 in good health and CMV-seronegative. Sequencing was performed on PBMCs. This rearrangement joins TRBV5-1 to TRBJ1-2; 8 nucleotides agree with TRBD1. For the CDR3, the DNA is TGCGCCAGCAGCCCGGACAGGGTCGGGTATGGCTACACCTTC. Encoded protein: CASSPDRVGYGYTF.